This entry lists 29 T cell receptor beta chains sequenced from one sample in a study of patients with pleural tuberculosis. From the reads, TCRdb called clonotypes with MiXCR, one entry per CDR3 protein. The sample yields some 48,000 distinct CDR3 sequences, under 8.5% seen once. These receptors were obtained from a human donor with pleural tuberculosis.

Of note for this clonotype: Possible read error: a much larger clone is one base away. The chain employs TRBV28 and TRBJ2-1; 7 bases map to TRBD1. The CDR3 loop spans 15 amino acids. Germline V gene sequence: CDR1 MDHEN, CDR2 SYDVKM. The chain's CDR3 is CARSLAGQVHNEQFF. CDR3 DNA sequence: TGTGCCAGGAGTTTAGCAGGACAGGTCCACAATGAGCAGTTCTTC.

To note about this clonotype: A much more abundant neighbour one base away suggests this may be a read error. This chain joins TRBV11-1 and TRBJ2-5, with D possibly TRBD1 on 6 matching bases. The CDR3 is 15 residues long. Germline CDR1 SGHAT, CDR2 FQDESV (reference sequence). The CDR3 spells CASSLGTAYQGTQYF. The CDR3 DNA reads TGTGCCAGCAGCTTAGGGACAGCCTACCAAGGGACCCAGTACTTC.

CDR3 bases: TGTGCCAGCAGCTTAGCAGGCAGACCGGGGGAGACCCAGTACTTC. It translates to CASSLAGRPGETQYF. This chain links TRBV7-2 with TRBJ2-5; TRBD2 might be the D (5 bases). Germline-derived CDR1 and CDR2 are SGHTA and FQGNSA. The CDR3 sequence is 15 residues long. The ends were cut back, 0 bases at V and 5 bases at J, with 13 bases in the middle.

This clonotype was detected many times. This chain links TRBV6-2 or TRBV6-3 with TRBJ2-5, with 7 bases aligning to TRBD2. CDR1 is MNHEY, CDR2 SVGEGT, per germline. Trimming removed 6 bases from V and 5 bases from J; junction bases left unmatched: 6. This CDR3 has 13 residues. Here the CDR3 reads CASSFAGVETQYF. The CDR3 DNA reads as TGTGCCAGCAGCTTCGCGGGAGTGGAGACCCAGTACTTC.

The chain employs TRBV19 and TRBJ1-5, with 9 bases identical to TRBD1. The V and J ends lost 5 bases and 4 bases, in that order; junction bases with no gene match: 6. Germline loops: CDR1 LNHDA, CDR2 SQIVND (reference sequence). The CDR3 runs to 15 residues. This CDR3 reads CASSLRGTGNQPQHF. The DNA for the CDR3 is TGTGCCAGTAGTCTCCGAGGGACAGGGAATCAGCCCCAGCATTTT.

At least ten counts were recorded for this clonotype. The chain combines TRBV20-1 with TRBJ2-5; possibly TRBD1 for D (6 bases). Germline CDR1 and CDR2: DFQATT and SNEGSKA (reference sequence). The CDR3 covers 12 residues. The germline V and J ends were trimmed by 6 bases and 6 bases, with 14 bases remaining between them. CDR3 sequence: CSATSQGKTQYF. The CDR3, as DNA: TGCAGTGCGACCTCCCAGGGGAAGACCCAGTACTTC.

This clonotype was seen more than once but under ten times. V gene TRBV5-1 combines with J gene TRBJ2-1; 11 bases line up with TRBD2. The CDR3 length is 14 residues. The ends lost 6 bases at V and 6 bases at J; junction bases unmatched: 5. Per germline, CDR1 SGHRS and CDR2 YFSETQ. Here the CDR3 DNA reads TGCGCCAGCAAACTAGCGGGAGTAGGCAATGAGCAGTTCTTC. The encoded protein is CASKLAGVGNEQFF.

There are many counts of this clonotype. The CDR3 DNA sequence: TGTGCCAGCAGCTTATCCAGGACTCAAGAGACCCAGTACTTC. Protein sequence: CASSLSRTQETQYF. The chain uses TRBV11-2 and TRBJ2-5; maybe TRBD2 (5 bases). Germline lookup yields CDR1 SGHAT and CDR2 FQNNGV. Trimming cost V 2 bases and J 2 bases, with 9 bases left between them. The CDR3 contains 14 residues.

The sample holds many counts of this clonotype. This sequence joins TRBV20-1 and TRBJ1-1; D remains unclear. V was clipped by 6 bases and J by 1 base, with 12 bases between them. This CDR3 is built from 13 residues. Germline V gives CDR1 DFQATT, CDR2 SNEGSKA (reference sequence). The CDR3 DNA is TGCAGTGCCAGCAAGCCAGAGAACACTGAAGCTTTCTTT. Its translation is CSASKPENTEAFF.

The rearrangement uses TRBV29-1 and TRBJ2-2; 9 nucleotides agree with TRBD1. Germline CDR1 and CDR2: SQVTM and ANQGSEA. There are 14 residues in the CDR3. The junction had 7 bases not matched to a gene; V was cut back by 3 bases and J by 8 bases. CDR3 DNA sequence: TGCAGCGTTGACGGGGGACAGGGTGGGGGGGAGCTGTTTTTT. The encoded protein is CSVDGGQGGGELFF.

This clonotype was observed many times. The rearrangement uses TRBV5-1 and TRBJ2-7, with a weak D call TRBD2 (5 bases). Trimming removed 2 bases at V and 2 bases at J, with 14 bases between. CDR1 and CDR2 (germline): SGHRS, YFSETQ. The CDR3 totals 15 residues. CDR3 DNA sequence: TGCGCCAGCAGCTTCGGGGTCCTAGGCACCTACGAGCAGTACTTC. This gives the protein CASSFGVLGTYEQYF.

At least ten counts were recorded for this clonotype. This rearrangement joins TRBV20-1 to TRBJ1-1; a weak D match, TRBD1 (5 bases). Per the germline V gene, CDR1 is DFQATT and CDR2 is SNEGSKA (reference sequence). V lost 0 bases, J lost 4 bases, and 12 bases lay in between. The CDR3 covers 14 residues. The chain's CDR3 is CSARDSRGGTEAFF. CDR3 DNA sequence: TGCAGTGCTAGAGATTCGAGGGGAGGCACTGAAGCTTTCTTT.

This clonotype showed up just a few times. This chain joins TRBV11-1 and TRBJ2-7; D is tentatively TRBD1 or TRBD2 (5 bases each). With 10 bases removed from V and 2 bases from J, the gap between germline ends came to 21 bases. Germline lookup yields CDR1 SGHAT and CDR2 FQDESV (reference sequence). The CDR3 is 15 amino acids. The CDR3 loop is CAITQLRDLPYEQYF. As DNA, the CDR3 is TGTGCCATCACTCAACTTCGGGACCTCCCCTACGAGCAGTACTTC.

This clonotype was detected ten times or more. V gene TRBV5-4 combines with J gene TRBJ2-3; D uncertain. The CDR3 spans 12 residues. Germline CDR1 reads SGHNT; CDR2 reads YYREEE (reference sequence). Trimming cost V 0 bases and J 4 bases, with 3 bases left between them. The CDR3 DNA is TGTGCCAGCAGCTTGGCTTCAGATACGCAGTATTTT. This encodes CASSLASDTQYF. Full variable domain (remainder filled in from reference TRBV5-4 and TRBJ2-3): ETGVTQSPTHLIKTRGQQVTLRCSSQSGHNTVSWYQQALGQGPQFIFQYYREEENGRGNFPPRFSGLQFPNYSSELNVNALELDDSALYLCASSLASDTQYFGPGTRLTVL.

This clonotype has more than one count but fewer than ten. This chain links TRBV2 with TRBJ2-7, with 13 bases fitting TRBD2. This CDR3 region has 14 residues. The V segment lost 8 bases and the J segment 5 bases; nucleotides outside the gene matches: 6. The V gene's germline CDR1 is SNHLY and CDR2 FYNNEI. The CDR3 region is CASALAGGRNEQYV. The CDR3 region has the DNA TGTGCCAGCGCACTAGCGGGAGGGCGGAACGAGCAGTACGTC.

There are many counts of this clonotype. J is TRBJ2-7 and V is TRBV6-1, with D possibly matching TRBD1 (6 bases). The CDR3 consists of 13 residues. Germline CDR1 reads MNHNS; CDR2 reads SASEGT. V lost 6 bases and J 3 bases, leaving 12 bases between the germline ends. The CDR3 coding sequence is TGTGCCAGCAGCCGGGAAGGGGGCTACGAGCAGTACTTC. This codes for CASSREGGYEQYF.

This clonotype was recorded a few times. V usage is TRBV7-1 and J usage is TRBJ2-3; D remains ambiguous. TRBV7-1 is recorded as an ORF, its role being uncertain. Trimming took off 2 bases at V and 7 bases at J, with 19 bases between the two ends. The CDR3 covers 16 residues. The CDR3 sequence is CASSSYQILGGNTQYF. CDR3 DNA: TGTGCCAGCAGCTCATACCAAATTCTAGGCGGAAATACGCAGTATTTT.

The chain couples TRBV19 to TRBJ2-7, with 11 bases that match TRBD2. Germline loops: CDR1 LNHDA, CDR2 SQIVND (reference sequence). This CDR3 is built from 15 residues. V gave up 9 bases and J gave up 4 bases; unmatched junction bases: 11. The CDR3 DNA reads TGTGCCAGCACCATCGGGACTAGCGGTCGTTACGAGCAGTACTTC. It specifies CASTIGTSGRYEQYF.

The chain uses TRBV10-3 and TRBJ2-1; 9 bases fit TRBD2. After removal of 3 bases from V and 9 bases from J, the junction contained 9 bases not matched to a gene. CDR1 is ENHRY and CDR2 is SYGVKD in the germline V gene. This CDR3 has 15 amino acids. CDR3 amino acids: CAISDGTSSSTEQFF. CDR3 coding DNA: TGTGCCATCAGTGACGGGACTAGCAGCAGTACTGAGCAGTTCTTC.

In its sample, this clonotype was seen many times. This chain links TRBV19 with TRBJ1-1; 9 nucleotides agree with TRBD1. The germline V gene encodes CDR1 LNHDA and CDR2 SQIVND (reference sequence). After removal of 5 bases from V and 4 bases from J, the junction contained 11 bases not matched to a gene. The CDR3 consists of 16 residues. Here the CDR3 reads CASSRNQQGARTEAFF. The CDR3 bases are TGTGCCAGTAGTCGGAACCAACAGGGGGCGCGCACTGAAGCTTTCTTT.

Concerning this clonotype: A much larger clone lies a single base off, so this may be a read error. V and J are TRBV11-1 and TRBJ1-1, with 7 positions matching TRBD1. Germline loops: CDR1 SGHAT, CDR2 FQDESV (reference sequence). The CDR3 runs to 14 residues. The CDR3 here is CARSAGQLNTEAFF. CDR3 sequence (DNA): TGTGCCCGCAGCGCGGGACAGCTCAACACTGAAGCTTTCTTT.

This clonotype was found a few times. The J gene is TRBJ2-7, the V gene TRBV11-1, with D perhaps TRBD1 (5 bases). Per the germline V gene, CDR1 is SGHAT and CDR2 is FQDESV (reference sequence). This CDR3 contains 15 residues. The V end was cut by 1 base, the J end by 4 bases, with 14 bases between. Here the CDR3 reads CASSLGDSLKYEQYV. The CDR3 DNA reads as TGTGCCAGCAGCTTAGGTGACAGCCTTAAGTACGAGCAGTACGTC.

This clonotype was recorded many times. The gene calls are TRBV27 and TRBJ2-7, with D possibly TRBD1 on 5 matching bases. V shed 3 bases and J shed 1 base, with 10 bases lying between them. The CDR3 consists of 14 residues. CDR1 and CDR2 from the germline V gene are MNHEY and SMNVEV (reference sequence). The CDR3 is CASSFTGISYEQYF. As DNA, the CDR3 is TGTGCCAGCAGTTTCACAGGTATATCCTACGAGCAGTACTTC.

This clonotype was counted between two and nine times. This chain uses TRBV9 with TRBJ2-3, with D possibly being TRBD2 (5 bases). The V gene lost 0 bases and the J gene lost 2 bases, with 13 bases spanning the gap. Germline CDR1 and CDR2: SGDLS and YYNGEE. The CDR3 loop spans 16 amino acids. The DNA for the CDR3 is TGTGCCAGCAGCGTAGGATTAGCGCAAAACACAGATACGCAGTATTTT. Protein product: CASSVGLAQNTDTQYF.

This clonotype was observed at least ten times. The chain uses TRBV15 and TRBJ1-5, with D possibly TRBD1 on 5 matching bases. Trimming pared 0 bases from V and 1 base from J, leaving 10 bases between. The germline CDR1 and CDR2 sequences are LNHNV and YYDKDF (reference sequence). The CDR3 runs to 16 residues. DNA of the CDR3: TGTGCCACCAGCAGAGATCAGGGAGGGAGCAATCAGCCCCAGCATTTT. This codes for CATSRDQGGSNQPQHF.

The chain joins TRBV4-2 to TRBJ2-1, with D tentatively TRBD1 (8 bases). The CDR3 length is 15 residues. Germline V gene lookup returns CDR1 LGHNA and CDR2 YNFKEQ. The V end was cut by 5 bases, the J end by 4 bases, with 15 bases between. CDR3 bases: TGTGCCAGCAGCAGAGACAGGGGACTATACAATGAGCAGTTCTTC. It specifies CASSRDRGLYNEQFF.

This clonotype was detected many times. The junction departs from germline at one end; a sequencing error may be responsible. This sequence joins TRBV6-2 or TRBV6-3 and TRBJ2-1; TRBD2 might be the D (7 bases). Germline CDR1 MNHEY, CDR2 SVGEGT. CDR3 length: 16 residues. The CDR3 DNA reads TGTGCCAGCAATTACGGGCGGGGGCCAACCTACAATGAGCAGTTCTTC. As protein: CASNYGRGPTYNEQFF.

The chain recombines TRBV19 with TRBJ2-5; 10 nucleotides agree with TRBD2. Germline V gene data show CDR1 as LNHDA and CDR2 as SQIVND (reference sequence). This CDR3 comprises 16 residues. Unmatched junction bases numbered 9, after V lost 5 bases and J lost 3 bases. The CDR3 DNA follows: TGTGCCAGTAGTGTCTATACCGGGACTAGCGAAGAGACCCAGTACTTC. Translated, it gives CASSVYTGTSEETQYF.

This clonotype turned up a few times. V and J are TRBV11-1 and TRBJ2-5, with 8 bases fitting TRBD1. This CDR3 spans 15 amino acids. The V gene end was trimmed by 3 bases and the J gene end by 5 bases; junction bases not matched to a gene: 8. Germline V gene sequence: CDR1 SGHAT, CDR2 FQDESV (reference sequence). CDR3 bases: TGTGCCAGCAGCTTCACTCCGGGACAGGAGGAGACCCAGTACTTC. Amino acids: CASSFTPGQEETQYF.